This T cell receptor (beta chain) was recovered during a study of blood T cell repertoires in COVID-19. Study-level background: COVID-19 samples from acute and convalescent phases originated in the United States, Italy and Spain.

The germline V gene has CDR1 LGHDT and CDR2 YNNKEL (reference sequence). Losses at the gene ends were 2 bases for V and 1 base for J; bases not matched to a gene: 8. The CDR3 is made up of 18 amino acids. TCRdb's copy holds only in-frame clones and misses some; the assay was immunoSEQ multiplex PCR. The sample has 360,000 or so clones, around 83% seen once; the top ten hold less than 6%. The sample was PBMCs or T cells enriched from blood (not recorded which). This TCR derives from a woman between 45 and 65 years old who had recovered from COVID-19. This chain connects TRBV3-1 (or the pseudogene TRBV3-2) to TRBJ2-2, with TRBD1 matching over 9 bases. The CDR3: CASSQYALDRGNTGELFF. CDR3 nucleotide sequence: TGTGCCAGCAGCCAATACGCCCTGGACAGGGGGAACACCGGGGAGCTGTTTTTT.